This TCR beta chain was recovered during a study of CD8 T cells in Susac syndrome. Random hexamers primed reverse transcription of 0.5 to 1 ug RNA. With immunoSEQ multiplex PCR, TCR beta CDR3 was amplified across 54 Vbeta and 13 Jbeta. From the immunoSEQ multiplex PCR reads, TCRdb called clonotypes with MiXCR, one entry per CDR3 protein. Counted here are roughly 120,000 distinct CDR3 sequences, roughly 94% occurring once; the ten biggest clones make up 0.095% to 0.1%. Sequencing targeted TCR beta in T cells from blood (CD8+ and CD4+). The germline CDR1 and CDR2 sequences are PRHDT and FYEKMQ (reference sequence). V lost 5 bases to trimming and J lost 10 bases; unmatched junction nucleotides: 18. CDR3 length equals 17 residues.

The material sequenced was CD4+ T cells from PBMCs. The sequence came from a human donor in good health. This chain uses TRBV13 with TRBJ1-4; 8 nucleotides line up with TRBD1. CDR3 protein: CASSPWGAGQGFGKLFF. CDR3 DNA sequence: TGTGCCAGCAGCCCCTGGGGGGCCGGACAGGGATTTGGAAAACTGTTTTTT.